This T cell receptor beta chain was documented in a study of response to subunit inactivated influenza vaccine. In TCRdb, the RT-PCR reads were re-called with MiXCR into one record per CDR3 protein. The table records approximately 300,000 distinct CDR3 sequences, roughly 22% of them present only once. This clonotype appeared many times. CDR3 length: 16 amino acids. With 6 bases clipped from V and 1 base from J, the junction kept 9 bases outside the gene matches. This clonotype originated in a man between 50 and 70 years old who received an inactivated influenza vaccine. The sample consisted of PBMCs from blood, taken about 19 months after vaccination. The chain joins TRBV12-3 or TRBV12-4 to TRBJ1-3; 7 positions agree with TRBD1. DNA for the CDR3: TGTGCCAGCAGGGGACAGCCTTCTCTGTCTGGAAACACCATATATTTT. Translating gives CASRGQPSLSGNTIYF.